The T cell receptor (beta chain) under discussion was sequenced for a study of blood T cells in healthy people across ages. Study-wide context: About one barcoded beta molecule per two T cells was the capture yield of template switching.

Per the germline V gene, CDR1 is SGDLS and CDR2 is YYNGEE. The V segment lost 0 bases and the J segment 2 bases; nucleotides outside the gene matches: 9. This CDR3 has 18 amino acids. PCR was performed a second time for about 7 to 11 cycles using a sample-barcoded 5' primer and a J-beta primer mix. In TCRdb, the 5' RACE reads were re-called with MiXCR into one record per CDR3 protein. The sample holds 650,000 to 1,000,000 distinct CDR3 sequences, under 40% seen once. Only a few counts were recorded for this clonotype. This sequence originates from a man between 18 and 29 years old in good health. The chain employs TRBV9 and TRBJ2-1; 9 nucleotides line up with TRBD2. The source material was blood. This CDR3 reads CASSVASGDPSAYNEQFF. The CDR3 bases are TGTGCCAGCAGCGTAGCTAGCGGGGATCCTTCTGCCTACAATGAGCAGTTCTTC.